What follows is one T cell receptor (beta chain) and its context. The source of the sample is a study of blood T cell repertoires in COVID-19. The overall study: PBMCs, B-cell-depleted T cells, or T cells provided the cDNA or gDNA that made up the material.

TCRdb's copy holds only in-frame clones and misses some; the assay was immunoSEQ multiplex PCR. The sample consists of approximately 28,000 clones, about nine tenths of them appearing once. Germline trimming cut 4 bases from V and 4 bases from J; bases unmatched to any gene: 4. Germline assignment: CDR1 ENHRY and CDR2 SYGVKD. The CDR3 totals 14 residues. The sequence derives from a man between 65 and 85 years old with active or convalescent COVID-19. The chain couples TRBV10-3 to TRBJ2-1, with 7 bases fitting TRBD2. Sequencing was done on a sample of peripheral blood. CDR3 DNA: TGTGCCATCAGTGGAGGGACTATATACAATGAGCAGTTCTTC. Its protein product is CAISGGTIYNEQFF.